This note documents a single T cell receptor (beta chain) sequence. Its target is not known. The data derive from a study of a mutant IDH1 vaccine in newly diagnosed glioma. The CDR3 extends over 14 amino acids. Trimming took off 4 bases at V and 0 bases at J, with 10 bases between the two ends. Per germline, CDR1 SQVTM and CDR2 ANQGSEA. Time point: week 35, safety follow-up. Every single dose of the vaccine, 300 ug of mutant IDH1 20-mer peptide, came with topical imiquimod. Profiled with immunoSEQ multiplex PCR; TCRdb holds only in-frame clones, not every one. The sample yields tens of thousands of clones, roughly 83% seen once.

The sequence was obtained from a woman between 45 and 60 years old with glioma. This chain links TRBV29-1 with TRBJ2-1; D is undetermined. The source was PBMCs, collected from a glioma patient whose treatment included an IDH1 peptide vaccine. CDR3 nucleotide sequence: TGCAGCGTTGTTAAGACGAGCTCCTACAATGAGCAGTTCTTC. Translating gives CSVVKTSSYNEQFF.